This T cell receptor beta chain was profiled in a study of T cells in Graves' hyperthyroidism and ophthalmopathy. Findings and caveats of the study: It was a median about 7.1 months before onset that the model predicted ophthalmopathy. Separating ophthalmopathy from stable hyperthyroidism was achieved by a 13 V-J model.

A word on this clonotype: Antigen specificity is unknown.

The length of the CDR3 is 14 residues. V gave up 7 bases and J gave up 5 bases, with 17 bases separating them. TCR beta CDR3 region amplification was performed from RNA transcripts. An initial round of RT-PCR targeting the TCR CDR3 relied on the HTBI primer set. TCRdb redid the calling of the multiplex PCR reads with MiXCR, one entry per CDR3 protein. The top ten clones hold 7.5% to 9.5% of a sample with hundreds of thousands of distinct CDR3 sequences, over 35% of them seen once. Recently diagnosed hyperthyroidism of less than 2 months' duration affected patients aged 18 to 65. Diagnostic assessment was based on clinical symptoms, serum thyroxine and TRAb, thyroid ultrasound and orbital computed tomography.

The V gene is TRBV12-3 or TRBV12-4, the J gene TRBJ1-1; perhaps TRBD1 as D (6 bases). What was sequenced was blood. This TCR came from a man aged 18-30 years with Graves' hyperthyroidism. The chain's CDR3 is CASKKGRGWTEAFF. For the CDR3, the DNA is TGTGCCAGCAAAAAAGGCAGGGGATGGACTGAAGCTTTCTTT.